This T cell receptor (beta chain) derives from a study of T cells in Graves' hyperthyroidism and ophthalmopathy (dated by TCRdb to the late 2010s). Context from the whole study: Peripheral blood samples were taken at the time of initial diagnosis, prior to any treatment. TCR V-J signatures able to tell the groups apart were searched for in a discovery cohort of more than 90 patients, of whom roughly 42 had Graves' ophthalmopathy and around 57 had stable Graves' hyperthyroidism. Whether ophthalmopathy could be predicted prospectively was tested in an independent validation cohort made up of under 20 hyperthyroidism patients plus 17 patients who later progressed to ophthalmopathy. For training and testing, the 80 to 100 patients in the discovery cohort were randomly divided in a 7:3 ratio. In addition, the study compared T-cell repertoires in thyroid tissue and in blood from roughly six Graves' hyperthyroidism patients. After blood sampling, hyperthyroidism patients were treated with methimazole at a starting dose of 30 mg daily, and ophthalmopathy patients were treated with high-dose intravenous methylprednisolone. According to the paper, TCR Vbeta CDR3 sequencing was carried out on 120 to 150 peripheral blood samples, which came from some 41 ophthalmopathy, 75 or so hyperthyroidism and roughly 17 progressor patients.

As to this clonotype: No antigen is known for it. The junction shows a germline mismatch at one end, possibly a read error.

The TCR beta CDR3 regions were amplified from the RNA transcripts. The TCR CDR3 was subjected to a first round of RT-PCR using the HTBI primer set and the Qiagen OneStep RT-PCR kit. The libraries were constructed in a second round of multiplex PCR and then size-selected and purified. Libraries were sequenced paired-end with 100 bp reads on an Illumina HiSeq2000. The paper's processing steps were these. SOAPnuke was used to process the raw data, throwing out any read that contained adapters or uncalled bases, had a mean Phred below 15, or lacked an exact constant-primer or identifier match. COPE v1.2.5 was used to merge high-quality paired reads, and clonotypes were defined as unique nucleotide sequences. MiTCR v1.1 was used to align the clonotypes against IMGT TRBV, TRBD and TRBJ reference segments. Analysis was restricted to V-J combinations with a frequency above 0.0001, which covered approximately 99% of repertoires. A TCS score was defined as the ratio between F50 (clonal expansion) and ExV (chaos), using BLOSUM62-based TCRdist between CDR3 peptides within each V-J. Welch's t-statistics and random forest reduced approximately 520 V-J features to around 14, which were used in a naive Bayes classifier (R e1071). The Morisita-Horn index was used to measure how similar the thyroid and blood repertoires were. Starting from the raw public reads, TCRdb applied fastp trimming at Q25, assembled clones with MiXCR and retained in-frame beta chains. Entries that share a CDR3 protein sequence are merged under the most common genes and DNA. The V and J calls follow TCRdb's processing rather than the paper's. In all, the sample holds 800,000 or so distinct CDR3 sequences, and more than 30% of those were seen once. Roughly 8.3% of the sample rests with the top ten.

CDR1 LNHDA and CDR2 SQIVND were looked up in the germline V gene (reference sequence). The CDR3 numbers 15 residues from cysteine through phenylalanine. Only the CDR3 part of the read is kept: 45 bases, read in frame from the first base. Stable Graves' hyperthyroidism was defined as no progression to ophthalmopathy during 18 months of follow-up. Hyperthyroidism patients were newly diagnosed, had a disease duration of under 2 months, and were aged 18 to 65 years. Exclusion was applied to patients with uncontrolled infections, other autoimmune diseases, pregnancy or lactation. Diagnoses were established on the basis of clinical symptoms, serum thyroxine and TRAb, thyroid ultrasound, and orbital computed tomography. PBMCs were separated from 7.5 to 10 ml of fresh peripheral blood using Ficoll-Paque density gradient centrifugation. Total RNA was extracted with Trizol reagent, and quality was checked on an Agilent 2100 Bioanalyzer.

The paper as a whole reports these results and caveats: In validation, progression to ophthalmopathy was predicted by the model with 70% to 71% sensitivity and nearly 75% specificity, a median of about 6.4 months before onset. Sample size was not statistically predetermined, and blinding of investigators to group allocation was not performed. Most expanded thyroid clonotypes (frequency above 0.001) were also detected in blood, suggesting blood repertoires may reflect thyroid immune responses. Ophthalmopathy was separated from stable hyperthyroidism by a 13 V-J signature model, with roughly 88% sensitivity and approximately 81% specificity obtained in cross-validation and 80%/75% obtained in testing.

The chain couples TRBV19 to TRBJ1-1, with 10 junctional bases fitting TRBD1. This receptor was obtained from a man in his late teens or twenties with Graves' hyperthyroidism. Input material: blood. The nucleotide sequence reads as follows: TGTGCCAGTATTATAGGAGGGACAGGGGTTACTGAAGCTTTCTTT. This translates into CASIIGGTGVTEAFF. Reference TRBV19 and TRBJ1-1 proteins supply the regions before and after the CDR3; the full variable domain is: DGGITQSPKYLFRKEGQNVTLSCEQNLNHDAMYWYRQDPGQGLRLIYYSQIVNDFQKGDIAEGYSVSREKKESFPLTVTSAQKNPTAFYLCASIIGGTGVTEAFFGQGTRLTVV.